The 13 T cell receptor beta chains listed next were all sequenced from one sample in a study of OX40 agonist ivuxolimab in advanced cancers. Generated by immunoSEQ multiplex PCR, the TCRdb table keeps only in-frame clones and is missing some. The sample carries roughly 92,000 clones, roughly 80% recorded once. The material was CD4+ or CD8+ T cells sorted from blood, obtained in a trial of the OX40 agonist ivuxolimab. The source is an adult with an advanced solid tumor such as melanoma, head and neck, liver or kidney cancer.

This CDR3 reads CASSWDRSNEKLFF. The CDR3 DNA sequence: TGTGCCAGCAGCTGGGACAGGTCTAATGAAAAACTGTTTTTT. This chain joins TRBV5-4 and TRBJ1-4; TRBD1 aligns across 8 bases. Germline CDR1 SGHNT, CDR2 YYREEE (reference sequence). The CDR3 runs 14 residues. Unmatched junction bases numbered 1, after V lost 3 bases and J lost 3 bases.

This clone was observed a handful of times. The chain links TRBV6-6 to TRBJ2-2; the match to TRBD2 covers 9 bases. The CDR3 spans 13 residues. The germline gives CDR1 MNHNY, CDR2 SVGAGI (reference sequence). The CDR3 sequence is CTSGRPNTGELFF. CDR3 in DNA: TGTACGAGCGGGAGGCCTAACACCGGGGAGCTGTTTTTT.

The V gene is TRBV5-1, the J gene TRBJ2-3; tentatively, D is TRBD2 (5 bases). This CDR3 contains 15 residues. Trimming pared 9 bases from V and 0 bases from J, leaving 17 bases between. Germline CDR1 reads SGHRS; CDR2 reads YFSETQ. The CDR3 region is CATQQLASSTDTQYF. CDR3 DNA: TGCGCCACCCAGCAGCTGGCTAGCAGCACAGATACGCAGTATTTT.

The J gene is TRBJ1-1, the V gene TRBV7-9, with D possibly matching TRBD1 (5 bases). The CDR3 has 13 amino acids. Trimming pared 5 bases from V and 10 bases from J, leaving 17 bases between. Germline CDR1 reads SEHNR; CDR2 reads FQNEAQ (reference sequence). CDR3 sequence reads: CASSPPSTGGAFF. The CDR3 DNA reads as TGTGCCAGCAGCCCACCCTCAACTGGGGGAGCTTTCTTT.

The chain recombines TRBV7-8 with TRBJ2-7; 9 bases are shared with TRBD1. Looked up from germline, CDR1 is SGHVS and CDR2 is FQNEAQ. The CDR3 loop spans 13 amino acids. V shed 4 bases and J 8 bases; nucleotides not matched to a gene: 6. As DNA, the CDR3 is TGTGCCAGCAGCTCTCCGGGGACAGGGAAGCAGTACTTC. Its translation is CASSSPGTGKQYF.

The chain employs TRBV7-9 and TRBJ1-1; D is unclear. This CDR3 comprises 12 residues. Germline-derived CDR1 and CDR2 are SEHNR and FQNEAQ (reference sequence). Trimming pared 2 bases from V and 4 bases from J, leaving 5 bases between. The CDR3, as DNA: TGTGCCAGCAGCTTACAAAGCACTGAAGCTTTCTTT. It is translated as CASSLQSTEAFF.

This chain joins TRBV7-2 and TRBJ2-5; 7 bases map to TRBD2. CDR1 is SGHTA, CDR2 FQGNSA, per germline. V was clipped by 2 bases and J by 4 bases; unmatched bases: 10. CDR3 length equals 16 residues. CDR3 DNA: TGTGCCAGCAGCTTAACTAGCGCACCGGGGGTAGAGACCCAGTACTTC. Protein product: CASSLTSAPGVETQYF.

The J gene is TRBJ1-5, the V gene TRBV7-8; D remains ambiguous. The CDR3 length is 12 residues. Germline V gives CDR1 SGHVS, CDR2 FQNEAQ. This CDR3 is CASARGNQPQHF. In nucleotides, the CDR3 is TGTGCATCCGCGAGAGGGAATCAGCCCCAGCATTTT.

The rearrangement joins TRBV9 to TRBJ2-1; D is unclear. Per the germline V gene, CDR1 is SGDLS and CDR2 is YYNGEE. The CDR3 runs 13 residues. The V end lost 4 bases, the J end lost 7 bases, and 12 bases lay between the germline ends. DNA of the CDR3: TGTGCCAGCAGCCCCCGATTAGGTAATGAGCAGTTCTTC. Translation gives CASSPRLGNEQFF.

This clone was seen a handful of times. The chain is built from TRBV2 and TRBJ1-1; possible D gene TRBD1, 5 bases. The CDR3 runs to 13 residues. The V gene lost 9 bases and the J gene lost 5 bases, with 16 bases spanning the gap. Germline lookup yields CDR1 SNHLY and CDR2 FYNNEI. CDR3 nucleotide sequence: TGTGCCAGTCATTTAGGGGCGAGTACTGAAGCTTTCTTT. This codes for CASHLGASTEAFF. Using reference TRBV2 and TRBJ1-1 for the parts outside the CDR3, the full variable domain is EPEVTQTPSHQVTQMGQEVILRCVPISNHLYFYWYRQILGQKVEFLVSFYNNEISEKSEIFDDQFSVERPDGSNFTLKIRSTKLEDSAMYFCASHLGASTEAFFGQGTRLTVV.

The chain couples TRBV4-2 to TRBJ2-7; D gene uncertain. Germline V gives CDR1 LGHNA, CDR2 YNFKEQ. Deletions cut 0 bases from V and 0 bases from J, with 9 bases between. The length of the CDR3 is 15 residues. CDR3 sequence: CASSQDGSSSYEQYF. DNA of the CDR3: TGTGCCAGCAGCCAAGACGGATCGAGCTCCTACGAGCAGTACTTC.

This clone has just one count. The J gene is TRBJ2-1, the V gene TRBV4-3; 15 nucleotides match TRBD2. Trimming took 3 bases from V and 2 from J; bases not matched to a gene: 2. The CDR3 is made up of 17 amino acids. Germline-derived CDR1 and CDR2 are LGHNA and YSLEER. Here the CDR3 DNA reads TGCGCCAGCAGCCAGGGACTAGCGGGGGGCACCTACAATGAGCAGTTCTTC. Translated, it gives CASSQGLAGGTYNEQFF.

The chain carries TRBV7-2 and TRBJ2-7; 7 nucleotides align to TRBD2. This CDR3 region has 16 residues. The trim removed 1 base at V and 4 bases at J, leaving 10 bases unmatched. The germline V gene encodes CDR1 SGHTA and CDR2 FQGNSA. The CDR3 loop is CASSLGPGRGGYEQYF. CDR3 DNA: TGTGCCAGCAGCTTAGGCCCTGGAAGGGGAGGGTACGAGCAGTACTTC.